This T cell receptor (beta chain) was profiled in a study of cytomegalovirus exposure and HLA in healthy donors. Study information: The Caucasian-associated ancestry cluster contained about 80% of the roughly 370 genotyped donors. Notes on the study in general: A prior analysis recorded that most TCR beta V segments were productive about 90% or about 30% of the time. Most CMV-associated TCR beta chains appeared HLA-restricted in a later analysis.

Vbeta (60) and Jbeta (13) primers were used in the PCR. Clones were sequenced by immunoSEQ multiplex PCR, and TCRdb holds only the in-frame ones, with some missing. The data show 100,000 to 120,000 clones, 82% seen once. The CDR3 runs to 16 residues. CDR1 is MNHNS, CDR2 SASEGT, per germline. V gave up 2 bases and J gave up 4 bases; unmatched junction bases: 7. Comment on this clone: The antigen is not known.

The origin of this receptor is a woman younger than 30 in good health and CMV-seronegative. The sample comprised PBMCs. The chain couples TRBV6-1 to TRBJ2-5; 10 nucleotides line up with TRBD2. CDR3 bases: TGTGCCAGCAGTGAATTCAGCGGGAGGGTTGGAGAGACCCAGTACTTC. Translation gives CASSEFSGRVGETQYF.